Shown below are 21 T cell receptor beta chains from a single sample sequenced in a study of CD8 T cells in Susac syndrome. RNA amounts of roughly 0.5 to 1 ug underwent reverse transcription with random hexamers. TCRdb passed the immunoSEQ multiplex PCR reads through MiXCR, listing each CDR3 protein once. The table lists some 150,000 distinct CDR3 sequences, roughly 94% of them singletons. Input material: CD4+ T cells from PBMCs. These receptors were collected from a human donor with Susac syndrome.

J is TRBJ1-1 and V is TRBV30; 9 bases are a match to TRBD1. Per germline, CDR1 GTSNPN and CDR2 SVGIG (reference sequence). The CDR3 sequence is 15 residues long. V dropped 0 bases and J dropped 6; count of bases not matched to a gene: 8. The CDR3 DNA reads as TGTGCCTGGAGTGTCGGTGGACAGGGGAGCGCTGAAGCTTTCTTT. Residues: CAWSVGGQGSAEAFF.

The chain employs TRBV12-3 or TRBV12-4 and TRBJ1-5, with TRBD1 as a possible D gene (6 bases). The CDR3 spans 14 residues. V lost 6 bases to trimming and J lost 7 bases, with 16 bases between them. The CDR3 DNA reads TGTGCCAGCAGCATAGGGGGATTACGACAGCCCCAGCATTTT. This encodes CASSIGGLRQPQHF.

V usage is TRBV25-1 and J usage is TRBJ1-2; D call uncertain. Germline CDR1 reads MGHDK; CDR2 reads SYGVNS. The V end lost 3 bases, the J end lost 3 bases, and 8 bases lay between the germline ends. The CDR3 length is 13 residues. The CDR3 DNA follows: TGTGCCAGCAGTGATAGGTGGGACTATGGCTACACCTTC. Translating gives CASSDRWDYGYTF.

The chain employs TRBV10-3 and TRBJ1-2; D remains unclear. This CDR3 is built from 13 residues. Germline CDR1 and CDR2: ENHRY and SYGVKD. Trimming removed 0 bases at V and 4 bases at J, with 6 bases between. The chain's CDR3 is CAISESKGYGYTF. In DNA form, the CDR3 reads TGTGCCATCAGTGAGTCTAAAGGCTATGGCTACACCTTC.

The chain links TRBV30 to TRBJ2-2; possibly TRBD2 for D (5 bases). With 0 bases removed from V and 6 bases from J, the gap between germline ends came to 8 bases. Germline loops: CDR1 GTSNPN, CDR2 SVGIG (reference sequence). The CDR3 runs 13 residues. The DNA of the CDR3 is TGTGCCTGGAGTGTTACTAGTGCCGGGGAGCTGTTTTTT. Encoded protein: CAWSVTSAGELFF.

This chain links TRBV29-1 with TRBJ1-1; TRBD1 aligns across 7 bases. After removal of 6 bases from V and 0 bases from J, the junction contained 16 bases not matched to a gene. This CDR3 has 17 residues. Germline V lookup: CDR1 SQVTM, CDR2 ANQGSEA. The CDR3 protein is CSVSGGALGFMNTEAFF. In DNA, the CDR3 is TGCAGCGTCTCAGGGGGAGCTCTGGGTTTCATGAACACTGAAGCTTTCTTT.

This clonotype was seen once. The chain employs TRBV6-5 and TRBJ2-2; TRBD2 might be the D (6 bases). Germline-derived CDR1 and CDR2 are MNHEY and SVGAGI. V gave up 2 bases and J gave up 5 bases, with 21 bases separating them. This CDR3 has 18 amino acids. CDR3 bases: TGTGCCAGCAGTTACGGGCGGGGCAGGAGTTCGAGGACCGGGGAGCTGTTTTTT. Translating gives CASSYGRGRSSRTGELFF.

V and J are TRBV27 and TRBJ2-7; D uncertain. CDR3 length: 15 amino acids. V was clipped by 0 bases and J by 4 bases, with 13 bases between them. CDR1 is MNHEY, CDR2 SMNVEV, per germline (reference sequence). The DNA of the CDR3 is TGTGCCAGCAGTTTATCGTTCGGGCCCTCATACGAGCAGTACTTC. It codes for CASSLSFGPSYEQYF.

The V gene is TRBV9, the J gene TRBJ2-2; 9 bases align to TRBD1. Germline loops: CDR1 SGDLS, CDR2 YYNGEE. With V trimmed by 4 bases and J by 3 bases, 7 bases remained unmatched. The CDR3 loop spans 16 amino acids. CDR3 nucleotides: TGTGCCAGCAGCCCACGGGACAGGGTGGACACCGGGGAGCTGTTTTTT. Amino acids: CASSPRDRVDTGELFF.

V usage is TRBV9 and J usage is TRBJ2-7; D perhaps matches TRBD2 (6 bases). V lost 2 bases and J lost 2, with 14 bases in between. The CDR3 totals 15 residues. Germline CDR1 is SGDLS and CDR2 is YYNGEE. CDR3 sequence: CASSVGLADTYEQYF. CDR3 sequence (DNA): TGTGCCAGCAGCGTTGGATTAGCGGATACCTACGAGCAGTACTTC. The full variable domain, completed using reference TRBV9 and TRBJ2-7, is DSGVTQTPKHLITATGQRVTLRCSPRSGDLSVYWYQQSLDQGLQFLIQYYNGEERAKGNILERFSAQQFPDLHSELNLSSLELGDSALYFCASSVGLADTYEQYFGPGTRLTVT.

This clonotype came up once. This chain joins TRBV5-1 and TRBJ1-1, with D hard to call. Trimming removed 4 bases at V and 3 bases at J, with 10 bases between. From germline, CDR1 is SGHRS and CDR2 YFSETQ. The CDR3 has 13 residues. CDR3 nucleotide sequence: TGCGCCAGCAGCGAGGATGGGGACACTGAAGCTTTCTTT. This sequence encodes CASSEDGDTEAFF.

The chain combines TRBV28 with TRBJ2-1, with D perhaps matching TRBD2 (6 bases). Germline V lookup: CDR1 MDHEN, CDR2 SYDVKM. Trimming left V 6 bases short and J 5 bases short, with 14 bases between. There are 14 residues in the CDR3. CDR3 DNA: TGTGCCAGCAGACCCCGGGACTCTCACAATGAGCAGTTCTTC. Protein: CASRPRDSHNEQFF. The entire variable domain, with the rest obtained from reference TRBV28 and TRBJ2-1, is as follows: DVKVTQSSRYLVKRTGEKVFLECVQDMDHENMFWYRQDPGLGLRLIYFSYDVKMKEKGDIPEGYSVSREKKERFSLILESASTNQTSMYLCASRPRDSHNEQFFGPGTRLTVL.

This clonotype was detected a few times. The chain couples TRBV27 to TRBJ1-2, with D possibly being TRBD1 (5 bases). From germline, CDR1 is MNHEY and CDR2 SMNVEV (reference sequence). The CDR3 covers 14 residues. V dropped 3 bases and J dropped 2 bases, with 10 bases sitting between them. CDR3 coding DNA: TGTGCCAGCAGTTTCCGGGGGTTGAACTATGGCTACACCTTC. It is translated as CASSFRGLNYGYTF.

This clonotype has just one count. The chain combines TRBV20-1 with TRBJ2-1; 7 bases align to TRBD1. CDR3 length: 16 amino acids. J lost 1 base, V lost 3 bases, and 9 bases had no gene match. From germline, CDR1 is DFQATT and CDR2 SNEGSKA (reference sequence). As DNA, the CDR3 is TGCAGTGCTAGCCTTAGGCAGGGGGTTTCCTACAATGAGCAGTTCTTC. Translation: CSASLRQGVSYNEQFF.

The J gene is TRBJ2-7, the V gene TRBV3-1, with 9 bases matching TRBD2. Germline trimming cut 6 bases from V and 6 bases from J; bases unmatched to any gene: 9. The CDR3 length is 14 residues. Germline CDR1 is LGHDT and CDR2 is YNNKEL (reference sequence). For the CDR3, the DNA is TGTGCCAGCAGACCCAGCGGGAGGCCTGGCGAGCAGTACTTC. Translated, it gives CASRPSGRPGEQYF.

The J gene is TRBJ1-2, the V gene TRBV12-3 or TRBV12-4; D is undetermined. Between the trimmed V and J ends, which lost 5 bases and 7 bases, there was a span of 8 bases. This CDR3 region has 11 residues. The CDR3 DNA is TGTGCCAGCAGTCCGAGAAGTGGCTACACCTTC. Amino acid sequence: CASSPRSGYTF.

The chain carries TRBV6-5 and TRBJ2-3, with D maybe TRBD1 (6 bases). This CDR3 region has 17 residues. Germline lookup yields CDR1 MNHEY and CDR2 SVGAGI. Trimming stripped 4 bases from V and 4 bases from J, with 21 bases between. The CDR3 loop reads CASSSPGRPKGADTQYF. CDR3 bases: TGTGCCAGCAGTTCGCCGGGCCGACCCAAGGGGGCAGATACGCAGTATTTT.

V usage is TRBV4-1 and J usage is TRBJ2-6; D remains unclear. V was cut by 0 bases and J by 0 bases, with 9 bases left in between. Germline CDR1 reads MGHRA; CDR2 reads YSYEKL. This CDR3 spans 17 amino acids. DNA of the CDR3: TGCGCCAGCAGCCAAGATTGGGGATTCTCTGGGGCCAACGTCCTGACTTTC. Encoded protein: CASSQDWGFSGANVLTF.

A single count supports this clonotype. The CDR3 DNA is TGTGCCAGCAGTTTCCCCTCGCATTCGTTAGGGGAAAAACTGTTTTTT. This gives the protein CASSFPSHSLGEKLFF. V usage is TRBV12-3 or TRBV12-4 and J usage is TRBJ1-4; D remains unclear. This CDR3 region has 16 residues. The V and J ends lost 3 bases and 8 bases respectively, with 19 bases between them.

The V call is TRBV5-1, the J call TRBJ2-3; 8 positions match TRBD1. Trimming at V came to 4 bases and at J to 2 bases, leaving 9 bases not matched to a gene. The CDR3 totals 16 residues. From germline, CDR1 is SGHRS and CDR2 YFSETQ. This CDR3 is CASSPGTGQDTDTQYF. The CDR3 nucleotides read TGCGCCAGCAGCCCAGGGACAGGTCAGGACACAGATACGCAGTATTTT.

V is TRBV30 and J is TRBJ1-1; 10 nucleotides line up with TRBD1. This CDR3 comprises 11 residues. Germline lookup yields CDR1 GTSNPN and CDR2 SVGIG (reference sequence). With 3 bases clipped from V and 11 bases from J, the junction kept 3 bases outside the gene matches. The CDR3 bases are TGTGCCTGGAGGGGGACAGGGGCGGCTTTCTTT. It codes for CAWRGTGAAFF.